This T cell receptor beta chain was found in a study of cytomegalovirus exposure and HLA in healthy donors. Study results and limitations: Cytomegalovirus-associated TCR beta chains were listed, numbering 150 to 200. Whilst most TCR sequences proved rare, a subset of public TCRs occurred across many donors.

Points on this clone: Its target is not known.

This CDR3 region has 14 residues. The germline gives CDR1 SGHNT, CDR2 YYREEE (reference sequence). With 5 bases clipped from V and 3 bases from J, the junction kept 5 bases outside the gene matches. This table comes from immunoSEQ multiplex PCR, and its TCRdb copy is limited to in-frame clones, with some not included. The sample carries approximately 260,000 clones, approximately 86% recorded once. The TCR comes from a woman between 25 and 40 years old in good health and CMV-seropositive. The V and J genes are TRBV5-4 and TRBJ1-1; 9 bases are shared with TRBD1. Sequences were obtained from PBMCs. The DNA of the CDR3 is TGTGCCAGCAGGACAGGGGGGGCGGACACTGAAGCTTTCTTT. Residues: CASRTGGADTEAFF.